This T cell receptor beta chain emerged from a study of blood T cell repertoires in COVID-19. On the study more broadly: Sites across the United States, Italy and Spain contributed samples from acute and convalescent COVID-19. The cDNA or gDNA used as material had been derived from T cells, B-cell-depleted T cells, or PBMCs.

Per the original data handling: Reference gene primer amplification gave nucleated cell count estimates. The assay was immunoSEQ multiplex PCR, and TCRdb's table has in-frame clones only and misses some. V, J and clone size reflect that table, while D and trimming were determined from the DNA. The sample has about 180,000 clones; roughly nine tenths are singletons. CDR1 and CDR2 from the germline V gene are MNHNS and SASEGT. This CDR3 has 15 residues. Trimming took 3 bases from V and 5 from J; bases not matched to a gene: 4. This receptor was taken from a man aged 18 to 29 who had recovered from COVID-19. The chain is built from TRBV6-1 and TRBJ2-7, with TRBD2 identical over 13 bases. The sequenced material came from peripheral blood. Here the CDR3 reads CASSDRTSGSDEQYF. The CDR3 DNA reads TGTGCCAGCAGTGACCGGACTAGCGGGAGCGACGAGCAGTACTTC.